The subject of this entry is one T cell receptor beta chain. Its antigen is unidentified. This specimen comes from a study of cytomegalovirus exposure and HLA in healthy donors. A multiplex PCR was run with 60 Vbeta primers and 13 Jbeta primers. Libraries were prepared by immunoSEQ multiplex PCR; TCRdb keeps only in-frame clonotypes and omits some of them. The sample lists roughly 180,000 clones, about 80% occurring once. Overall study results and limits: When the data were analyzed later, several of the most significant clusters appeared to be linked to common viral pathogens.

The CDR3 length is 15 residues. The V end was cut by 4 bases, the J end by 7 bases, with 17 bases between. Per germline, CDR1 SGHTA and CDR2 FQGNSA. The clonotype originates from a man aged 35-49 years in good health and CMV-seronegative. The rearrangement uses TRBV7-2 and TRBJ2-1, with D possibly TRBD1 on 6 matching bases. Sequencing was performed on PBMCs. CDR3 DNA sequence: TGTGCCAGCAGCTCCTACTCGACAGGCCCTAATGAGCAGTTCTTC. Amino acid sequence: CASSSYSTGPNEQFF. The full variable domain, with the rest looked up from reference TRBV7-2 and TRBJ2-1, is GAGVSQSPSNKVTEKGKDVELRCDPISGHTALYWYRQSLGQGLEFLIYFQGNSAPDKSGLPSDRFSAERTGGSVSTLTIQRTQQEDSAVYLCASSSYSTGPNEQFFGPGTRLTVL.